What follows is one T cell receptor (beta chain) and its context. What it recognizes is unknown. This specimen belongs to a study of cytomegalovirus exposure and HLA in healthy donors. Looking at the study overall: The roughly 120 million unique TCR beta sequences, from approximately 170 million T cells, were found by an earlier analysis.

PCR was performed using 60 Vbeta and 13 Jbeta primers. Authors' processing steps: Later reanalysis found 75 million to 95 million unique TCR beta chains, roughly 9.9 million of them shared. Using immunoSEQ multiplex PCR, the repertoire was profiled, and TCRdb retains in-frame clones only, with some absent. V, J and clone size are those of that table, while D and trimming were read from the DNA. Seen here are around 300,000 clones, about 83% observed once, and the top ten hold 2% to 2.5%. Study-level findings and limits: The classifier reportedly diagnosed cytomegalovirus status with high sensitivity and specificity.

This CDR3 comprises 13 residues. Germline V gene lookup returns CDR1 KGHSH and CDR2 LQKENI. Trimming cost V 8 bases and J 3 bases, with 14 bases left between them. Though probably carrying unrecorded immune exposures, donors were nominally healthy at sampling. The rearrangement joins TRBV18 to TRBJ2-7; possible D gene TRBD2, 7 bases. The clonotype originates from a woman between 40 and 55 years old in good health and CMV-seropositive. The sequenced material came from PBMCs. The CDR3 here is CASGRGADYEQYF. The CDR3 nucleotides are TGTGCCAGCGGGAGGGGGGCGGACTACGAGCAGTACTTC.